This entry lists 32 T cell receptor beta chains sequenced from one sample in a study of blood T cell repertoires in COVID-19. Libraries were prepared by immunoSEQ multiplex PCR; TCRdb keeps only in-frame clonotypes and omits some of them. The table has fewer than 30,000 clones, more than 60% seen once; the top ten hold roughly 7.5%. Sequencing used peripheral blood. The receptors were gathered from a woman in her sixties or seventies with active or convalescent COVID-19.

The chain carries TRBV30 and TRBJ2-5, with D tentatively TRBD1 (6 bases). This CDR3 comprises 14 residues. The V end was cut by 0 bases, the J end by 2 bases, with 10 bases between. From germline, CDR1 is GTSNPN and CDR2 SVGIG (reference sequence). The DNA of the CDR3 is TGTGCCTGGAGTGTAGGGACAAGGCAAGAGACCCAGTACTTC. The encoded protein is CAWSVGTRQETQYF.

CDR3 residues: CASSKATGDEQYF. CDR3 in DNA: TGTGCCAGCAGCAAAGCGACGGGGGACGAGCAGTACTTC. The V gene is TRBV21-1, the J gene TRBJ2-7; no check of the table's D call, TRBD2, against the DNA was made. TRBV21-1 is termed a pseudogene. The CDR3 has 13 residues.

The chain employs TRBV5-1 and TRBJ2-1; 11 bases map to TRBD2. V was pared by 10 bases and J by 7 bases, with 13 bases of the junction left unmatched. The CDR3 is 15 amino acids. Germline values: CDR1 SGHRS, CDR2 YFSETQ. The CDR3 coding sequence is TGCGCCGCTTCCGACCTAGCGGGAGGTAGGAATGAGCAGTTCTTC. Protein product: CAASDLAGGRNEQFF.

The J gene is TRBJ1-2, the V gene TRBV7-8, with 7 bases aligning to TRBD1. With 1 base clipped from V and 8 bases from J, the junction kept 7 bases outside the gene matches. Germline values: CDR1 SGHVS, CDR2 FQNEAQ. This CDR3 region has 14 residues. For the CDR3, the DNA is TGTGCCAGCAGCTTAGACACAGGGGTCTACGGCTACACCTTC. This encodes CASSLDTGVYGYTF.

The chain employs TRBV3-1 (or the pseudogene TRBV3-2) and TRBJ2-1; TRBD2 aligns across 10 bases. The CDR3 runs to 19 residues. Germline CDR1 reads LGHDT; CDR2 reads YNNKEL (reference sequence). V trimming: 2 bases; J trimming: 7 bases; junction bases outside the gene matches: 17. The CDR3 loop reads CASSQFAFGSSGSVNEQFF. CDR3 DNA: TGTGCCAGCAGCCAATTCGCATTTGGCTCTAGCGGGAGTGTAAATGAGCAGTTCTTC.

This clone is medium-sized (0.01 to 0.1%) by share. The J gene is TRBJ2-2, the V gene TRBV19; TRBD1 aligns across 7 bases. The length of the CDR3 is 14 residues. J gave up 6 bases and V 3 bases, and 4 bases lay outside the gene matches. Germline V gives CDR1 LNHDA, CDR2 SQIVND (reference sequence). CDR3 sequence reads: CASSMGQFSGELFF. The DNA for the CDR3 is TGTGCCAGTAGTATGGGACAGTTCTCCGGGGAGCTGTTTTTT.

The chain is built from TRBV28 and TRBJ2-6, with TRBD1 matching 10 bases. There are 18 residues in the CDR3. After removal of 1 base from V and 4 bases from J, the junction contained 7 bases not matched to a gene. Germline CDR1 MDHEN, CDR2 SYDVKM. DNA for the CDR3: TGTGCCAGCAGTTTATCGGGACAGGGGTTCGACGGGGCCAACGTCCTGACTTTC. It is translated as CASSLSGQGFDGANVLTF.

V is TRBV7-8 and J is TRBJ1-2; TRBD1 matches at 8 bases. Germline V lookup: CDR1 SGHVS, CDR2 FQNEAQ. This CDR3 spans 13 amino acids. The trim removed 5 bases at V and 5 bases at J, leaving 4 bases unmatched. The CDR3 DNA sequence: TGTGCCAGCAGCCAGGACAGGGAGTATGGCTACACCTTC. It is translated as CASSQDREYGYTF.

This sequence joins TRBV5-4 and TRBJ2-6; the match to TRBD2 covers 8 bases. J lost 0 bases, V lost 4 bases, and 3 bases had no gene match. This CDR3 region has 16 residues. Germline values: CDR1 SGHNT, CDR2 YYREEE (reference sequence). CDR3 amino acids: CASSTRGGSGANVLTF. CDR3 DNA: TGTGCCAGCAGCACCCGGGGGGGCTCTGGGGCCAACGTCCTGACTTTC.

V usage is TRBV3-1 (or the pseudogene TRBV3-2) and J usage is TRBJ2-5; 12 bases agree with TRBD2. Per germline, CDR1 LGHDT and CDR2 YNNKEL (reference sequence). The CDR3 loop spans 17 amino acids. The junction had 7 bases not matched to a gene; V was cut back by 4 bases and J by 1 base. CDR3 DNA: TGTGCCAGCAGCCGCCGACTAGCGGGGGATCCCCAAGAGACCCAGTACTTC. Its translation is CASSRRLAGDPQETQYF.

The chain carries TRBV4-1 and TRBJ2-5, with TRBD1 identical over 10 bases. This CDR3 region has 16 residues. In germline, CDR1 is MGHRA, CDR2 YSYEKL. Trimming cost V 0 bases and J 2 bases; bases outside gene matches: 3. The CDR3 reads CASSQDGDRGQETQYF. The CDR3 region has the DNA TGCGCCAGCAGCCAAGATGGGGACAGGGGACAAGAGACCCAGTACTTC.

This clone is termed medium-sized. V usage is TRBV7-3 and J usage is TRBJ1-6; 9 bases agree with TRBD1. Trimming took 0 bases from V and 10 from J; bases not matched to a gene: 1. Per the germline V gene, CDR1 is SGHTA and CDR2 is FQGTGA. The CDR3 spans 14 residues. CDR3 residues: CASSLTGQGSPLHF. DNA of the CDR3: TGTGCCAGCAGCTTAACTGGACAGGGGTCACCCCTCCACTTT.

The V call is TRBV3-1 (or the pseudogene TRBV3-2), the J call TRBJ2-7, with 11 bases that match TRBD1. CDR3 length: 16 residues. V gave up 1 base and J gave up 2 bases; unmatched junction bases: 4. Germline values: CDR1 LGHDT, CDR2 YNNKEL (reference sequence). CDR3: CASSQVLGQGAYEQYF. The CDR3 nucleotides are TGTGCCAGCAGCCAAGTTTTGGGACAGGGGGCCTACGAGCAGTACTTC.

The chain couples TRBV9 to TRBJ2-3; no firm D call. The CDR3 runs to 13 residues. V was clipped by 2 bases and J by 9 bases, with 13 bases between them. CDR1 and CDR2 from the germline V gene are SGDLS and YYNGEE. CDR3 sequence (DNA): TGTGCCAGCAGCGTCACCACGAGTAACACGCAGTATTTT. Translation: CASSVTTSNTQYF.

The chain recombines TRBV28 with TRBJ2-5, with a weak D call TRBD1 (6 bases). The germline V gene has CDR1 MDHEN and CDR2 SYDVKM. V shed 2 bases and J shed 5 bases, with 15 bases lying between them. This CDR3 contains 15 residues. CDR3 in DNA: TGTGCCAGCAGTTTAGGGACAAGGATTATGGAGACCCAGTACTTC. It codes for CASSLGTRIMETQYF. The full variable domain, rest sourced from reference TRBV28 and TRBJ2-5, is DVKVTQSSRYLVKRTGEKVFLECVQDMDHENMFWYRQDPGLGLRLIYFSYDVKMKEKGDIPEGYSVSREKKERFSLILESASTNQTSMYLCASSLGTRIMETQYFGPGTRLLVL.

The rearrangement links TRBV29-1 to TRBJ2-1; 12 bases map to TRBD2. This CDR3 has 21 residues. V shed 5 bases, J shed 4 bases, and the junction held 24 bases outside the gene matches. Germline V gene lookup returns CDR1 SQVTM and CDR2 ANQGSEA. DNA for the CDR3: TGCAGCGTTCAACCCATGGGCACTAGCGGGGGGCCCCCCGGATTATACAATGAGCAGTTCTTC. Residues: CSVQPMGTSGGPPGLYNEQFF.

This clone was recorded only once. V usage is TRBV29-1 and J usage is TRBJ1-2; 8 positions agree with TRBD1. CDR3 length: 13 amino acids. From germline, CDR1 is SQVTM and CDR2 ANQGSEA. Germline trimming cut 7 bases from V and 2 bases from J; bases unmatched to any gene: 6. The CDR3 is CSAGTGLNYGYTF. CDR3 bases: TGCAGCGCCGGGACAGGCCTCAACTATGGCTACACCTTC. Looking up the rest from reference TRBV29-1 and TRBJ1-2 gives the full variable domain: SAVISQKPSRDICQRGTSLTIQCQVDSQVTMMFWYRQQPGQSLTLIATANQGSEATYESGFVIDKFPISRPNLTFSTLTVSNMSPEDSSIYLCSAGTGLNYGYTFGSGTRLTVV.

CDR3 bases: TGTGCCAGCAGCCGACAGAGCTACAATGAGCAGTTCTTC. This gives the protein CASSRQSYNEQFF. The chain carries TRBV2 and TRBJ2-1, with a weak D call TRBD1 (5 bases). The germline CDR1 and CDR2 sequences are SNHLY and FYNNEI. Trimming left V 6 bases short and J 3 bases short, with 9 bases between. There are 13 residues in the CDR3.

The chain uses TRBV25-1 and TRBJ2-2; TRBD1 matches 9 bases. After removal of 7 bases from V and 4 bases from J, the junction contained 7 bases not matched to a gene. Germline V CDR1 and CDR2: MGHDK, SYGVNS. The CDR3 contains 15 residues. CDR3 sequence reads: CASMKGQGSTGELFF. CDR3 bases: TGTGCCAGCATGAAGGGACAGGGTAGCACCGGGGAGCTGTTTTTT.

This clone has just a few counts. The chain couples TRBV5-1 to TRBJ2-7; 7 positions agree with TRBD1. The germline CDR1 and CDR2 sequences are SGHRS and YFSETQ. With V trimmed by 3 bases and J by 5 bases, 8 bases remained unmatched. CDR3 length: 14 amino acids. Here the CDR3 reads CASSSGQWYDEQYF. The CDR3 DNA follows: TGCGCCAGCAGCTCGGGACAGTGGTACGACGAGCAGTACTTC.

This chain connects TRBV7-2 to TRBJ1-2; D is uncertain. Trimming stripped 1 base from V and 5 bases from J, with 11 bases between. Per the germline V gene, CDR1 is SGHTA and CDR2 is FQGNSA. CDR3 length: 14 residues. The CDR3 protein is CASSLVGETYGYTF. Here the CDR3 DNA reads TGTGCCAGCAGCTTAGTCGGGGAAACGTATGGCTACACCTTC.

This clone was found a few times. This chain uses TRBV4-1 with TRBJ1-2; D may be TRBD1 (5 bases). The CDR3 covers 13 residues. Germline V gene sequence: CDR1 MGHRA, CDR2 YSYEKL. V lost 0 bases, J lost 8 bases, and 10 bases lay in between. The CDR3 DNA is TGCGCCAGCAGCCAAGATCCGCACAGGGGCTACACCTTC. Amino acid sequence: CASSQDPHRGYTF.

In its sample, this clone was seen a few times. This chain joins TRBV5-6 and TRBJ2-1; D is perhaps TRBD1 (5 bases). V shed 4 bases and J shed 7 bases, with 18 bases lying between them. From germline, CDR1 is SGHDT and CDR2 YYEEEE. The CDR3 contains 15 residues. The CDR3 region has the DNA TGTGCCAGCAGCGGGGCGGTGGGCCTGCGAAATGAGCAGTTCTTC. Its protein is CASSGAVGLRNEQFF. Full variable domain (outside the CDR3, taken from reference TRBV5-6 and TRBJ2-1): DAGVTQSPTHLIKTRGQQVTLRCSPKSGHDTVSWYQQALGQGPQFIFQYYEEEERQRGNFPDRFSGHQFPNYSSELNVNALLLGDSALYLCASSGAVGLRNEQFFGPGTRLTVL.

The rearrangement joins TRBV19 to TRBJ2-1, with TRBD1 matching 9 bases. Germline V lookup: CDR1 LNHDA, CDR2 SQIVND (reference sequence). With V trimmed by 3 bases and J by 9 bases, 15 bases remained unmatched. This CDR3 spans 17 amino acids. CDR3 sequence (DNA): TGTGCCAGTAGTATTTCAGCCCCGAGACAGGGGGGAAGTGAGCAGTTCTTC. Its protein product is CASSISAPRQGGSEQFF.

The V and J genes are TRBV9 and TRBJ2-6; 7 nucleotides align to TRBD1. Trimming at V came to 4 bases and at J to 0 bases, leaving 10 bases not matched to a gene. The CDR3 is 18 residues long. Germline assignment: CDR1 SGDLS and CDR2 YYNGEE. The CDR3 reads CASSPQTGPRSGANVLTF. The CDR3 DNA is TGTGCCAGCAGCCCCCAGACAGGGCCCCGCTCTGGGGCCAACGTCCTGACTTTC.

V usage is TRBV27 and J usage is TRBJ1-5; tentatively, D is TRBD1 (5 bases). Germline V gene sequence: CDR1 MNHEY, CDR2 SMNVEV (reference sequence). V shed 0 bases and J shed 6 bases, with 18 bases lying between them. This CDR3 comprises 17 residues. This CDR3 reads CASSLSGSQGLGQPQHF. In DNA, the CDR3 is TGTGCCAGCAGTTTATCAGGGTCCCAGGGTTTGGGTCAGCCCCAGCATTTT.

V and J are TRBV7-9 and TRBJ1-2; 9 nucleotides line up with TRBD1. Per the germline V gene, CDR1 is SEHNR and CDR2 is FQNEAQ (reference sequence). CDR3 length: 12 residues. Germline trimming cut 3 bases from V and 8 bases from J; bases unmatched to any gene: 1. CDR3 in DNA: TGTGCCAGCAGCTTTACAGGGGGCGGCTACACCTTC. Translating it yields CASSFTGGGYTF.

J is TRBJ1-1 and V is TRBV10-3; D perhaps matches TRBD1 (6 bases). The V gene's germline CDR1 is ENHRY and CDR2 SYGVKD. Trimming removed 6 bases at V and 1 base at J, with 24 bases between. CDR3 length equals 18 residues. The CDR3, as DNA: TGTGCCATCAGCTCCACGACAGGAAAAACTGGGCGGAACACTGAAGCTTTCTTT. This gives the protein CAISSTTGKTGRNTEAFF.

The chain carries TRBV29-1 and TRBJ2-7, with D perhaps matching TRBD2 (6 bases). Germline V gene sequence: CDR1 SQVTM, CDR2 ANQGSEA. The CDR3 has 14 residues. V lost 2 bases and J 2 bases, leaving 13 bases between the germline ends. This CDR3 is CSVEWVAAPYEQYF. The CDR3 DNA is TGCAGCGTTGAATGGGTAGCGGCCCCCTACGAGCAGTACTTC.

The V gene is TRBV11-2, the J gene TRBJ2-3; 12 nucleotides match TRBD1. CDR1 is SGHAT and CDR2 is FQNNGV in the germline V gene. This CDR3 region has 17 residues. Trimming at V came to 5 bases and at J to 5 bases, leaving 11 bases not matched to a gene. CDR3 DNA sequence: TGTGCCAGCAGCAGCACGGGGACAGGGGGCGGAGAAGATACGCAGTATTTT. This encodes CASSSTGTGGGEDTQYF.

As DNA, the CDR3 is TGCGCCAGCAGCGTAGGACAGGGAAATAATTCACCCCTCCACTTT. It translates to CASSVGQGNNSPLHF. This chain connects TRBV5-1 to TRBJ1-6; 8 bases are shared with TRBD1. Germline V gene lookup returns CDR1 SGHRS and CDR2 YFSETQ. Losses at the gene ends were 4 bases for V and 5 bases for J; bases not matched to a gene: 5. The CDR3 has 15 residues.

V usage is TRBV28 and J usage is TRBJ2-1, with 8 bases matching TRBD2. Germline V CDR1 and CDR2: MDHEN, SYDVKM. With V trimmed by 6 bases and J by 8 bases, 18 bases remained unmatched. CDR3 length equals 17 residues. CDR3 protein: CASSLIGGVEGPYEQFF. The CDR3 nucleotides read TGTGCCAGCAGCCTCATCGGGGGGGTGGAGGGCCCGTATGAGCAGTTCTTC.